The present T cell receptor (delta chain) was sequenced within a study of gammadelta T cells in human blood. Study-level findings and limits: Right after birth, innate γδ T cells reportedly expanded polyclonally after microbial exposure.

TCRdb re-analyzed the RT-PCR reads via CATT. The sample yields more than 800 delta-chain clones, about 50% seen once. Within the sample, this clone is large. Its antigen is undetermined. In germline, CDR1 is GEAIGNYY, CDR2 EKD. CDR3 length: 13 amino acids. Trimming removed 0 bases at V and 4 bases at J, with 0 bases between. Sequencing input: Vgamma9Vdelta2 gamma-delta T cells from cord blood. This receptor was taken from a newborn. The chain couples TRDV2 to TRDJ3, with D hard to call. CDR3 loop: CACDTWDTRQMFF. In DNA form, the CDR3 reads TGTGCCTGTGACACCTGGGACACCCGACAGATGTTTTTC.